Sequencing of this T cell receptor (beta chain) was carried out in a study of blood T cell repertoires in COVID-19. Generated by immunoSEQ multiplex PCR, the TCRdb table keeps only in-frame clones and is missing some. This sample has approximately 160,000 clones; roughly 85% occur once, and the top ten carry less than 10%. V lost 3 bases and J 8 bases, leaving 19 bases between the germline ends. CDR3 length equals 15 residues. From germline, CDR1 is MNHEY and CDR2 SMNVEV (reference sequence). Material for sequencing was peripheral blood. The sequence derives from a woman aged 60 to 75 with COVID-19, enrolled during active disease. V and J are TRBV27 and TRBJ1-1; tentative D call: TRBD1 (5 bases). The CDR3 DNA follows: TGTGCCAGCAGTTTCCCTAGTGGGGGGTGGGAAGAAGCTTTCTTT. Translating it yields CASSFPSGGWEEAFF.